A single TCR beta chain is shown here with its context. This entry belongs to a study of blood T cell repertoires in COVID-19. The V gene lost 4 bases and the J gene lost 0 bases, with 13 bases spanning the gap. Germline loops: CDR1 SGDLS, CDR2 YYNGEE. The CDR3 is 16 residues long. Per the original data handling: Nucleated cell number was recorded as an estimate derived from reference gene primer amplification. Produced via immunoSEQ multiplex PCR; TCRdb's table is partial and in-frame only. V, J and clone size are taken as reported in that table, and D and trimming were inferred from the DNA itself. The sample has over 130,000 clones; 80% to 90% are singletons.

The TCR originated in a woman between 50 and 59 years old with acute COVID-19. This sequence joins TRBV9 and TRBJ2-2, with D maybe TRBD1 (6 bases). The sequencing sample was made of PBMCs or T cells enriched from blood (not recorded which). CDR3: CASSPRDKANTGELFF. DNA of the CDR3: TGTGCCAGCAGCCCCCGGGACAAAGCGAACACCGGGGAGCTGTTTTTT.